The 9 T cell receptor beta chains given below trace back to one sample, sequenced in a study of shared clonotypes between healthy human individuals (dated by TCRdb to the early 2020s). Libraries were constructed by the immunoSEQ multiplex PCR assay. TCRdb retrieved this table from immuneACCESS and kept in-frame rearrangements only. Not all clones are present; in checked studies, unresolved V genes account for under half, and no reason is known for the remainder. For this sample there are about 2.4 million clones; roughly 92% appear just once. Of the sample, around 0.14% falls within the top ten clones. The material sequenced was naive CD4+ T cells sorted from blood. The cell subset or site label here, explained by the study, means: CD45RA+ positively selected. The origin of the receptors is a man aged 18 to 35 in good health.

The chain joins TRBV7-9 to TRBJ2-5, with TRBD1 matching 12 bases. Trimming cost V 5 bases and J 5 bases; bases outside gene matches: 6. From germline, CDR1 is SEHNR and CDR2 FQNEAQ (reference sequence). There are 15 residues in the CDR3. DNA for the CDR3: TGTGCCAGCAGCGGGGGACAGGGGGCCTGGGAGACCCAGTACTTC. Its translation is CASSGGQGAWETQYF.

This clone occurred once. The rearrangement links TRBV2 to TRBJ2-7; a weak D match, TRBD2 (5 bases). Germline V gives CDR1 SNHLY, CDR2 FYNNEI. The CDR3 is 13 residues long. Deletions cut 2 bases from V and 5 bases from J, with 10 bases between. CDR3 in amino acids: CASSETGFDEQYF. As DNA, the CDR3 is TGTGCCAGCAGTGAAACGGGGTTCGACGAGCAGTACTTC.

The V gene is TRBV6-1, the J gene TRBJ1-5, with 8 bases matching TRBD1. The length of the CDR3 is 15 residues. V was clipped by 6 bases and J by 2 bases; unmatched bases: 6. Germline V lookup: CDR1 MNHNS, CDR2 SASEGT. The CDR3 DNA follows: TGTGCCAGCAGCTACCCGGGACAGGGCAATCAGCCCCAGCATTTT. This codes for CASSYPGQGNQPQHF.

With respect to this clone: At the DNA level, this CDR3 is encoded by other sequences in the same sample as well. The chain joins TRBV2 to TRBJ1-1; D is ambiguous. Germline CDR1 SNHLY, CDR2 FYNNEI. Trimming removed 6 bases at V and 1 base at J, with 9 bases between. The CDR3 loop spans 13 amino acids. CDR3 residues: CASREGRNTEAFF. The CDR3 bases are TGTGCCAGCAGAGAGGGAAGGAACACTGAAGCTTTCTTT.

The chain recombines TRBV5-1 with TRBJ2-3, with TRBD1 identical over 7 bases. The V segment lost 3 bases and the J segment 3 bases; nucleotides outside the gene matches: 7. The CDR3 consists of 15 residues. Germline CDR1 reads SGHRS; CDR2 reads YFSETQ. CDR3 residues: CASSSATGLTDTQYF. The CDR3 coding sequence is TGCGCCAGCAGCTCCGCGACAGGGTTGACAGATACGCAGTATTTT. The full variable domain, rest sourced from reference TRBV5-1 and TRBJ2-3, is KAGVTQTPRYLIKTRGQQVTLSCSPISGHRSVSWYQQTPGQGLQFLFEYFSETQRNKGNFPGRFSGRQFSNSRSEMNVSTLELGDSALYLCASSSATGLTDTQYFGPGTRLTVL.

The rearrangement links TRBV5-6 to TRBJ1-5; the D gene is possibly TRBD1 (6 bases). The germline V gene encodes CDR1 SGHDT and CDR2 YYEEEE. This CDR3 contains 15 residues. The V gene lost 4 bases and the J gene lost 6 bases, with 17 bases spanning the gap. This CDR3 is CASSRRDTGSQPQHF. CDR3 nucleotides: TGTGCCAGCAGCCGCCGGGACACCGGCTCTCAGCCCCAGCATTTT. Full variable domain (rest looked up from reference TRBV5-6 and TRBJ1-5): DAGVTQSPTHLIKTRGQQVTLRCSPKSGHDTVSWYQQALGQGPQFIFQYYEEEERQRGNFPDRFSGHQFPNYSSELNVNALLLGDSALYLCASSRRDTGSQPQHFGDGTRLSIL.

This chain joins TRBV19 and TRBJ2-1; D is possibly TRBD1 (6 bases). With 1 base removed from V and 2 bases from J, the gap between germline ends came to 9 bases. Germline CDR1 and CDR2: LNHDA and SQIVND (reference sequence). This CDR3 is built from 15 residues. CDR3 residues: CASSIGQGTYNEQFF. In DNA, the CDR3 is TGTGCCAGTAGTATAGGGCAGGGGACCTACAATGAGCAGTTCTTC.

This sequence joins TRBV6-6 and TRBJ1-1; tentative D call: TRBD1 (5 bases). Germline CDR1 MNHNY, CDR2 SVGAGI (reference sequence). The V end was cut by 8 bases, the J end by 4 bases, with 11 bases between. This CDR3 has 12 residues. CDR3 protein: CASRGGSTEAFF. CDR3 coding DNA: TGTGCCAGCCGGGGCGGAAGCACTGAAGCTTTCTTT.

This chain joins TRBV28 and TRBJ2-2; D is possibly TRBD2 (6 bases). The V gene's germline CDR1 is MDHEN and CDR2 SYDVKM. This CDR3 is built from 15 residues. Trimming took 2 bases from V and 6 from J, leaving 13 bases between them. The CDR3 sequence is CASSLMEGNPGELFF. In DNA form, the CDR3 reads TGTGCCAGCAGTTTAATGGAGGGGAATCCCGGGGAGCTGTTTTTT.